This T cell receptor (beta chain) was captured in a study of blood T cell repertoires in COVID-19. For the study at large: Samples of COVID-19 (acute and convalescent) were obtained from the United States, Italy and Spain. The analysed material was cDNA or gDNA that came from T cells, B-cell-depleted T cells, or PBMCs.

Trimming took off 4 bases at V and 3 bases at J, with 11 bases between the two ends. This CDR3 contains 14 residues. The germline V gene has CDR1 SGHKS and CDR2 YYEKEE (reference sequence). Method: immunoSEQ multiplex PCR; TCRdb's copy keeps in-frame clones and lacks some. This table holds about 96,000 clones, approximately 84% found once. The source of this sequence is a woman aged 60-70 years with acute or convalescent COVID-19. The J gene is TRBJ2-4, the V gene TRBV5-5; tentative D call: TRBD1 (5 bases). Source material: peripheral blood. The CDR3 DNA reads TGTGCCAGCAGCCCCCCTAGGGGCAAAAACATTCAGTACTTC. This translates into CASSPPRGKNIQYF.